This T cell receptor (beta chain) is from a study of OX40 agonist ivuxolimab in advanced cancers. General study points: Antigen specificity was not determined for the expanded peripheral T cells.

Only a few counts were recorded for this clone. What it binds is unknown. The germline V gene encodes CDR1 MDHEN and CDR2 SYDVKM. Between the trimmed V and J ends, which lost 7 bases and 10 bases, there was a span of 16 bases. The CDR3 length is 12 residues. Sequencing used immunoSEQ multiplex PCR; TCRdb keeps in-frame clones, though not all of them. The top ten hold 0.78% of the sample, which has about 73,000 clones, approximately 91% seen once. The specimen was CD4+ or CD8+ T cells sorted from blood, collected in a trial of the OX40 agonist ivuxolimab. The V and J genes are TRBV28 and TRBJ1-1, with D possibly TRBD1 on 5 matching bases. This TCR came from an adult with an advanced solid tumor such as melanoma, head and neck, liver or kidney cancer. CDR3 coding DNA: TGTGCCAGCACCAGGGAATCGCATCGAGCTTTCTTT. Protein: CASTRESHRAFF.